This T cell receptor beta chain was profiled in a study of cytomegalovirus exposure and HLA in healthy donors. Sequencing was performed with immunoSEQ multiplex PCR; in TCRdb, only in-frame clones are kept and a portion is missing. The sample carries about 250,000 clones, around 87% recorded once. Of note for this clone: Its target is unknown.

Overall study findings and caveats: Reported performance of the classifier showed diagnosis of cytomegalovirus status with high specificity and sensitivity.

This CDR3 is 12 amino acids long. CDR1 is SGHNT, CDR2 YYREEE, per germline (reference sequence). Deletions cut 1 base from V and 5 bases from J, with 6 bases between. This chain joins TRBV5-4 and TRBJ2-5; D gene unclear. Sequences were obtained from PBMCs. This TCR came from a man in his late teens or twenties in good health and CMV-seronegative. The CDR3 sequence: CASSLPSETQYF. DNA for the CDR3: TGTGCCAGCAGCTTGCCGTCGGAGACCCAGTACTTC. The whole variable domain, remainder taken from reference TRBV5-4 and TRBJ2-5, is ETGVTQSPTHLIKTRGQQVTLRCSSQSGHNTVSWYQQALGQGPQFIFQYYREEENGRGNFPPRFSGLQFPNYSSELNVNALELDDSALYLCASSLPSETQYFGPGTRLLVL.